Here is one TCR beta chain with its context. No antigen is known for it. The record originates from a study of cytomegalovirus exposure and HLA in healthy donors. Findings and limits, study-wide: In vitro work confirmed that a few CMV-associated chains recognize CMV antigens.

Researchers ran the PCR with 60 Vbeta and 13 Jbeta primers. How the authors handled the data: An analysis performed later counted roughly 80 million unique TCR beta chains (approximately 10 million of them shared). Sequencing was performed with immunoSEQ multiplex PCR; in TCRdb, only in-frame clones are kept and a portion is missing. The V and J calls and clone size come from that table; D and trimming were worked out from the DNA. The sample consists of roughly 140,000 clones, nearly 85% of them appearing once. Germline V CDR1 and CDR2: ENHRY, SYGVKD. The CDR3 has 14 residues. The ends were cut back, 6 bases at V and 5 bases at J, with 16 bases in the middle.

The sequence came from a male donor in good health and CMV-seronegative. The material sequenced was PBMCs. The chain recombines TRBV10-3 with TRBJ1-1, with D possibly TRBD1 on 5 matching bases. CDR3 in DNA: TGTGCCATCAGACCTGCTGGGGGGGATACTGAAGCTTTCTTT. Its protein is CAIRPAGGDTEAFF.